The next 26 T cell receptor beta chains were all read from a single sample in a study of blood T cell repertoires in COVID-19. Repertoires were generated with immunoSEQ multiplex PCR, while TCRdb's copy carries only in-frame clones and drops some. This table holds about 210,000 clones, about 80% found once. Sequenced input: peripheral blood. These receptors all stem from a woman between 40 and 50 years old with active or convalescent COVID-19.

This clone was counted a few times. CDR3 sequence reads: CASSLSNFLSWDRANYGYTF. CDR3 nucleotides: TGTGCCAGCAGTTTATCAAATTTCCTGAGTTGGGACAGGGCTAACTATGGCTACACCTTC. This sequence joins TRBV28 and TRBJ1-2; 9 bases map to TRBD1. The CDR3 contains 20 residues. The germline V gene has CDR1 MDHEN and CDR2 SYDVKM. V dropped 1 base and J dropped 0; count of bases not matched to a gene: 15.

The chain recombines TRBV6-4 with TRBJ2-7; 8 nucleotides match TRBD1. This CDR3 contains 17 residues. J gave up 6 bases and V 0 bases, and 13 bases lay outside the gene matches. In germline, CDR1 is MRHNA, CDR2 SNTAGT. In DNA form, the CDR3 reads TGTGCCAGCAGTGACTCGATCATTTGCCAGGGGGCTGTCGAGCAGTACTTC. This sequence encodes CASSDSIICQGAVEQYF.

The rearrangement uses TRBV6-5 and TRBJ2-7; 9 bases fit TRBD2. This CDR3 spans 15 amino acids. Germline V gene data show CDR1 as MNHEY and CDR2 as SVGAGI. Germline trimming cut 11 bases from V and 4 bases from J; bases unmatched to any gene: 15. The CDR3 nucleotides read TGTGCCTCCATGGGAATGCTAGCGGGGATTTACGAGCAGTACTTC. Its translation is CASMGMLAGIYEQYF.

The J gene is TRBJ1-2, the V gene TRBV28; D unresolved. CDR3 length: 15 amino acids. CDR1 MDHEN and CDR2 SYDVKM come from the germline V gene. Trimming pared 2 bases from V and 3 bases from J, leaving 13 bases between. DNA for the CDR3: TGTGCCAGCAGTTTAGGAAGGGCGCGGGACTATGGCTACACCTTC. It codes for CASSLGRARDYGYTF.

The gene calls are TRBV7-9 and TRBJ1-1, with D unclear. CDR3 length equals 12 residues. Germline CDR1 reads SEHNR; CDR2 reads FQNEAQ (reference sequence). Trimming removed 1 base at V and 7 bases at J, with 7 bases between. CDR3 coding DNA: TGTGCCAGCAGCTTAGTGGGAGATGAAGCTTTCTTT. Translating it yields CASSLVGDEAFF.

V is TRBV5-4 and J is TRBJ2-5, with 8 positions matching TRBD2. Germline lookup yields CDR1 SGHNT and CDR2 YYREEE (reference sequence). The J segment lost 5 bases and the V segment lost 4 bases, leaving 10 bases of the junction unmatched. The CDR3 spans 15 residues. This chain's CDR3 is CASSDKRESAETQYF. CDR3 sequence (DNA): TGTGCCAGCAGCGATAAGCGGGAGTCAGCCGAGACCCAGTACTTC.

The genes are TRBV3-1 (or the pseudogene TRBV3-2) and TRBJ2-3; D gene unclear. V lost 0 bases to trimming and J lost 5 bases, with 24 bases between them. Germline values: CDR1 LGHDT, CDR2 YNNKEL (reference sequence). The CDR3 is 19 residues long. CDR3 in DNA: TGTGCCAGCAGCCAAGAAGGTGTCGCGACTGATTCCTCGGTAGATACGCAGTATTTT. Protein: CASSQEGVATDSSVDTQYF.

This chain connects TRBV7-3 to TRBJ2-1; 13 nucleotides agree with TRBD2. This CDR3 has 16 amino acids. Germline-derived CDR1 and CDR2 are SGHTA and FQGTGA. The J segment lost 9 bases and the V segment lost 3 bases, leaving 8 bases of the junction unmatched. The CDR3: CASSFGLAGELGEQFF. The DNA of the CDR3 is TGTGCCAGCAGCTTCGGACTAGCGGGAGAGTTGGGTGAGCAGTTCTTC.

A single count supports this clone. The rearrangement uses TRBV9 and TRBJ2-2; 10 bases fit TRBD2. Germline lookup yields CDR1 SGDLS and CDR2 YYNGEE. This CDR3 spans 20 amino acids. The V gene end was trimmed by 7 bases and the J gene end by 0 bases; junction bases not matched to a gene: 18. CDR3 in amino acids: CASRWPRGLADIPNTGELFF. CDR3 DNA sequence: TGTGCCAGCCGATGGCCCCGCGGACTAGCGGACATACCGAACACCGGGGAGCTGTTTTTT.

This clone was seen more than once but under ten times. The CDR3 region is CASSERTGGGYTF. The CDR3 DNA reads as TGTGCCAGCAGTGAACGGACAGGTGGGGGCTACACCTTC. The chain has TRBV6-4 and TRBJ1-2, with 7 nucleotides matching TRBD1. The J segment lost 8 bases and the V segment lost 3 bases, leaving 6 bases of the junction unmatched. The CDR3 spans 13 residues. CDR1 is MRHNA, CDR2 SNTAGT, per germline.

The chain employs TRBV11-3 and TRBJ2-4; no reliable D call. Trimming cost V 2 bases and J 5 bases, with 4 bases left between them. Germline V gene lookup returns CDR1 SGHNT and CDR2 YENEEA. There are 12 residues in the CDR3. CDR3 nucleotides: TGTGCCAGCAGCTTACGAGAAAACATTCAGTACTTC. This sequence encodes CASSLRENIQYF.

V gene TRBV6-2 or TRBV6-3 combines with J gene TRBJ2-1; TRBD1 matches 9 bases. Per the germline V gene, CDR1 is MNHEY and CDR2 is SVGEGT. The CDR3 consists of 14 residues. V lost 6 bases, J lost 7 bases, and 7 bases stayed unmatched. CDR3: CASSSGTGWNEQFF. The CDR3 coding sequence is TGTGCCAGCAGCTCCGGGACAGGGTGGAATGAGCAGTTCTTC.

This clone was seen just once. The CDR3 coding sequence is TGTGCCAGCAGTCCGCTAGCGGGAAAGAACACCGGGGAGCTGTTTTTT. Encoded protein: CASSPLAGKNTGELFF. The rearrangement joins TRBV5-4 to TRBJ2-2, with 9 bases aligning to TRBD2. V dropped 5 bases and J dropped 1; count of bases not matched to a gene: 6. CDR3 length equals 16 residues. CDR1 is SGHNT, CDR2 YYREEE, per germline (reference sequence).

In its sample, this clone was seen once. The chain combines TRBV6-5 with TRBJ1-2, with 7 bases identical to TRBD1. This CDR3 spans 15 amino acids. The germline V gene encodes CDR1 MNHEY and CDR2 SVGAGI. The V gene end was trimmed by 2 bases and the J gene end by 0 bases; junction bases not matched to a gene: 3. CDR3 nucleotide sequence: TGTGCCAGCAGTTACGTACAGGGGCCTAACTATGGCTACACCTTC. Its translation: CASSYVQGPNYGYTF.

This chain uses TRBV25-1 with TRBJ2-1; the match to TRBD1 covers 10 bases. After removal of 7 bases from V and 5 bases from J, the junction contained 14 bases not matched to a gene. Germline CDR1 and CDR2: MGHDK and SYGVNS. There are 17 residues in the CDR3. This chain's CDR3 is CASTPNSGQGPHNEQFF. In DNA form, the CDR3 reads TGTGCCAGCACCCCCAATTCGGGACAGGGGCCCCACAATGAGCAGTTCTTC.

This clone has just one count. CDR3 region: CASSSPGREATDTQYF. The CDR3, as DNA: TGTGCCAGCAGTTCCCCGGGGCGGGAGGCCACCGATACGCAGTATTTT. This rearrangement joins TRBV6-5 to TRBJ2-3, with 8 bases matching TRBD2. The V segment lost 4 bases and the J segment 6 bases; nucleotides outside the gene matches: 12. CDR1 is MNHEY, CDR2 SVGAGI, per germline. This CDR3 contains 16 residues.

The chain joins TRBV18 to TRBJ1-1, with 10 bases matching TRBD1. Germline CDR1 reads KGHSH; CDR2 reads LQKENI. There are 15 residues in the CDR3. V lost 2 bases and J lost 5; bases outside the gene matches: 5. The CDR3, as DNA: TGTGCCAGCTCACCAGGGACAGGGGTTGGAACTGAAGCTTTCTTT. Protein: CASSPGTGVGTEAFF.

The gene calls are TRBV5-1 and TRBJ1-1; 8 bases fit TRBD1. V lost 4 bases to trimming and J lost 4 bases; unmatched junction nucleotides: 3. Per germline, CDR1 SGHRS and CDR2 YFSETQ. The CDR3 loop spans 13 amino acids. CDR3 DNA: TGCGCCAGCAGCCCGACAGGGGCCACTGAAGCTTTCTTT. Residues: CASSPTGATEAFF.

This chain connects TRBV10-3 to TRBJ2-1; no clear D gene. Trimming pared 0 bases from V and 4 bases from J, leaving 7 bases between. Germline-derived CDR1 and CDR2 are ENHRY and SYGVKD. The CDR3 spans 14 residues. The chain's CDR3 is CAISESTEYNEQFF. In DNA, the CDR3 is TGTGCCATCAGTGAGTCAACAGAGTACAATGAGCAGTTCTTC.

The chain carries TRBV3-1 (or the pseudogene TRBV3-2) and TRBJ2-5, with 9 bases lining up with TRBD1. In germline, CDR1 is LGHDT, CDR2 YNNKEL (reference sequence). This CDR3 contains 15 residues. The ends lost 5 bases at V and 5 bases at J; junction bases unmatched: 9. In nucleotides, the CDR3 is TGTGCCAGCAGCGGACAACAGGGGGCTGGGGAGACCCAGTACTTC. Translation gives CASSGQQGAGETQYF.

The V and J genes are TRBV7-8 and TRBJ1-1; perhaps TRBD1 as D (6 bases). Germline CDR1 SGHVS, CDR2 FQNEAQ. V lost 1 base, J lost 6 bases, and 15 bases lay in between. The CDR3 is made up of 15 amino acids. The DNA of the CDR3 is TGTGCCAGCAGCTTAGGCTCGAGGGGGGGGTCTGAAGCTTTCTTT. It encodes CASSLGSRGGSEAFF.

The chain uses TRBV2 and TRBJ1-1, with 11 positions matching TRBD1. This CDR3 is built from 16 residues. Germline V gene sequence: CDR1 SNHLY, CDR2 FYNNEI. Trimming took 6 bases from V and 2 from J; bases not matched to a gene: 8. This chain's CDR3 is CASSRGTGGPNTEAFF. CDR3 coding DNA: TGTGCCAGCAGCCGAGGGACAGGGGGACCAAACACTGAAGCTTTCTTT. The full variable domain, rest sourced from reference TRBV2 and TRBJ1-1, is EPEVTQTPSHQVTQMGQEVILRCVPISNHLYFYWYRQILGQKVEFLVSFYNNEISEKSEIFDDQFSVERPDGSNFTLKIRSTKLEDSAMYFCASSRGTGGPNTEAFFGQGTRLTVV.

The V and J genes are TRBV5-8 and TRBJ2-2, with a possible D match to TRBD2 (5 bases). Per germline, CDR1 SGHTS and CDR2 YDEGEE. V lost 0 bases, J lost 7 bases, and 16 bases lay in between. The CDR3 runs to 16 residues. The CDR3 protein is CASSLVEGEVGGELFF. The DNA of the CDR3 is TGTGCCAGCAGCTTGGTCGAGGGAGAGGTCGGCGGGGAGCTGTTTTTT.

V usage is TRBV6-2 or TRBV6-3 and J usage is TRBJ1-2; 8 bases match TRBD1. The V and J ends lost 2 bases and 6 bases, in that order; junction bases with no gene match: 5. Germline loops: CDR1 MNHEY, CDR2 SVGEGT. There are 14 residues in the CDR3. The CDR3 DNA reads as TGTGCCAGCAGTTACCGGACAGGGTGGCATGGCTACACCTTC. It translates to CASSYRTGWHGYTF.

This clone was detected a few times. V gene TRBV12-5 combines with J gene TRBJ1-3, with a tentative D call TRBD1 (5 bases). This CDR3 contains 16 residues. Germline lookup yields CDR1 LGHNT and CDR2 FRNRAP. Trimming removed 2 bases at V and 0 bases at J, with 11 bases between. CDR3 residues: CASGLSGGDSGNTIYF. CDR3 coding DNA: TGTGCTAGTGGTTTGTCCGGAGGGGACTCTGGAAACACCATATATTTT.

The chain is built from TRBV10-3 and TRBJ1-3; perhaps TRBD1 as D (6 bases). V was pared by 4 bases and J by 0 bases, with 10 bases between. The CDR3 extends over 15 amino acids. The germline V gene encodes CDR1 ENHRY and CDR2 SYGVKD. The CDR3 reads CAISVGQSSGNTIYF. DNA for the CDR3: TGTGCCATCAGTGTAGGACAGAGCTCTGGAAACACCATATATTTT.